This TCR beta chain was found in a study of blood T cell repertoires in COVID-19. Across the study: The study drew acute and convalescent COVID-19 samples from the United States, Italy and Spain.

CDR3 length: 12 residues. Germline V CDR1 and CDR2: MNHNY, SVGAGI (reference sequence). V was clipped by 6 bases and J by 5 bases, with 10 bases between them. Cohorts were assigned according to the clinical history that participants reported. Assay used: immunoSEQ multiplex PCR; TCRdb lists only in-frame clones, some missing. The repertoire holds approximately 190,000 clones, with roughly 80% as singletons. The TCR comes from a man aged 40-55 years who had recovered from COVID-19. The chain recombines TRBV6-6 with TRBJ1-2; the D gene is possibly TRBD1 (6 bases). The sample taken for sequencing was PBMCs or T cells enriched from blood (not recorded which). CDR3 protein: CASSLTGYGYTF. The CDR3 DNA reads TGTGCCAGCAGCCTAACAGGGTATGGCTACACCTTC.